This entry is about one T cell receptor (beta chain). Germline V lookup: CDR1 LGHNA, CDR2 YNFKEQ. V lost 1 base, J lost 6 bases, and 16 bases lay in between. There are 15 residues in the CDR3. These data belong to a study of T cell changes during pregnancy in multiple sclerosis. Sequenced by immunoSEQ multiplex PCR; TCRdb stores in-frame clones only, minus some. The repertoire holds about 18,000 clones, with 75% to 90% as singletons. Sequencing used CD8+ T cells from peripheral blood mononuclear cells, obtained in the third trimester of pregnancy. The clonotype was recovered from a female donor in good health, enrolled as a control in a pregnancy study. The gene calls are TRBV4-2 and TRBJ2-7, with D tentatively TRBD2 (7 bases). CDR3: CASSQGVVGGAEQYF. The CDR3 DNA sequence: TGTGCCAGCAGCCAAGGGGTGGTGGGGGGGGCCGAGCAGTACTTC.